This T cell receptor beta chain was recovered during a study of regulatory T cells in long-lasting Graves disease. Study-level results: Comparison showed that persistent patients shared more public clonotypes (about 2,800) than new patients (about 970). Reduced TCR diversity was observed in persistent Graves' patients versus newly diagnosed patients.

For TCR beta, libraries came from iRepertoire HTBI primers and Arm-PCR of CDR3 regions. TCRdb reprocessed the multiplex PCR reads via MiXCR and lists one record per CDR3 protein. The sample holds around 400,000 distinct CDR3 sequences, 15% seen once. In the case of this clonotype: Its specificity is unknown.

Regarding time point: newly diagnosed GD, antithyroid drugs for less than 3 months. The TCR library was made from RNA that had been extracted from PBMCs in TRIzol. The TCR sequence derives from a female donor with Graves disease. The sample was peripheral blood mononuclear cells (PBMCs), taken at new diagnosis, from a patient treated with antithyroid drugs.

CDR3 coding DNA: TGTGCCAGCAGCTGGGGACAAAGACACGGGAACACTGAAGCTTTCTTT. Translation: CASSWGQRHGNTEAFF. The chain combines TRBV6-2 or TRBV6-3 with TRBJ1-1; possibly TRBD1 for D (6 bases). Per germline, CDR1 MNHEY and CDR2 SVGEGT. Trimming took off 6 bases at V and 1 base at J, with 18 bases between the two ends. CDR3 size: 16 residues.